These T cell receptor beta chains were read from a single sample in a study of CD8 T cells in ankylosing spondylitis. Each CDR3 protein is one row after TCRdb ran MiXCR on the 5' RACE reads. Counted here are approximately 110,000 distinct CDR3 sequences, 24% occurring once; the ten biggest clones make up around an eighth. Input material: synovial fluid, either unsorted or a sorted T cell fraction (not recorded which). Receptors were obtained from a male donor with ankylosing spondylitis. Each CDR3 is given with its conserved first and last residue. D genes are given only for firm matches. Size is stated for part of the rows, as once, few or many counts, or as a class when the clone is expanded.

d_call j_call clone_size v_call cdr3_aa cdr3_nt
NA TRBJ2-2 NA TRBV5-6 CASSYLKGGRSNTGELFF TGTGCCAGCAGCTACCTTAAAGGGGGGCGATCCAACACCGGGGAGCTGTTTTTT
NA TRBJ2-1 few TRBV12-3/TRBV12-4 CASSLLQNEQFF TGTGCCAGCAGTCTACTCCAAAATGAGCAGTTCTTC
NA TRBJ1-1 NA TRBV10-1 CASKRTGGTEAFF TGCGCCAGCAAGCGGACCGGTGGGACTGAAGCTTTCTTT
TRBD2 TRBJ2-1 many TRBV20-1 CSAGSRAGEEQFF TGCAGTGCGGGATCAAGAGCGGGAGAAGAGCAGTTCTTC
TRBD1 TRBJ2-1 few TRBV5-1 CASSSRDRGFGEQFF TGCGCCAGCAGCAGCCGGGACAGGGGCTTCGGTGAGCAGTTCTTC
TRBD1 TRBJ1-5 few TRBV5-1 CASSRTGNGNQPQHF TGCGCCAGCAGCAGGACAGGGAACGGCAATCAGCCCCAGCATTTT
TRBD2 TRBJ2-1 NA TRBV6-5 CASSYFGSGRDKNEQFF TGTGCCAGCAGTTACTTTGGTAGCGGGAGAGATAAGAATGAGCAGTTCTTC
NA TRBJ2-1 few TRBV20-1 CSAISVEGYNEQFF TGCAGTGCTATATCCGTTGAGGGTTACAATGAGCAGTTCTTC
NA TRBJ2-3 NA TRBV6-5 CASSYNSRTDTQYF TGTGCCAGCAGTTACAACAGTCGCACAGATACGCAGTATTTT
NA TRBJ2-2 few TRBV2 CASRHRDYTGELFF TGTGCCAGCAGGCACAGAGATTACACCGGGGAGCTGTTTTTT
NA TRBJ2-1 few TRBV15 CATSRDLKRLNEQFF TGTGCCACCAGCAGAGATCTTAAGCGCCTCAATGAGCAGTTCTTC
NA TRBJ2-5 few TRBV20-1 CSARRWEALGETQYF TGCAGTGCTAGACGGTGGGAGGCATTAGGAGAGACCCAGTACTTC
TRBD2 TRBJ2-1 NA TRBV11-2 CASSFGRAPYNEQFF TGTGCCAGCAGCTTTGGGAGGGCCCCCTACAATGAGCAGTTCTTC
TRBD2 TRBJ2-3 NA TRBV11-2 CASRPRLAGPTDTQYF TGTGCCAGCAGACCCCGACTAGCGGGACCCACAGATACGCAGTATTTT
TRBD1 TRBJ1-1 medium-sized TRBV20-1 CSAMDRGRVVDTEAFF TGCAGTGCCATGGACAGGGGGCGAGTAGTAGACACTGAAGCTTTCTTT
TRBD2 TRBJ2-1 NA TRBV20-1 CSATPREGIYNEQFF TGCAGTGCAACCCCGCGGGAGGGAATCTACAATGAGCAGTTCTTC
TRBD2 TRBJ2-2 NA TRBV5-1 CASSLEIAGNTGELFF TGCGCCAGCAGCTTGGAAATAGCGGGAAACACCGGGGAGCTGTTTTTT
TRBD2 TRBJ2-1 NA TRBV10-3 CAISDREGYNEQFF TGTGCCATCAGTGACCGGGAGGGGTACAATGAGCAGTTCTTC
TRBD2 TRBJ2-1 NA TRBV12-3/TRBV12-4 CASYTEREGNEQFF TGTGCCAGCTACACCGAGCGGGAGGGGAATGAGCAGTTCTTC
NA TRBJ2-5 few TRBV24-1 CATSDASGTQETQYF TGTGCCACCAGTGATGCTTCCGGGACACAAGAGACCCAGTACTTC
NA TRBJ2-3 NA TRBV5-5 CASSLNPPWGRTDTQYF TGTGCCAGCAGCTTGAATCCTCCGTGGGGGAGAACAGATACGCAGTATTTT
NA TRBJ1-6 few TRBV18 CASSPGNSPLHF TGTGCCAGCTCACCGGGTAATTCACCCCTCCACTTT
NA TRBJ1-4 few TRBV5-4 CASSASGVRTNEKLFF TGTGCCAGCAGCGCATCAGGGGTGAGGACTAATGAAAAACTGTTTTTT
NA TRBJ2-2 NA TRBV9 CASSPGNTGELFF TGTGCCAGCAGCCCAGGGAACACCGGGGAGCTGTTTTTT